These 13 T cell receptor beta chains were sequenced from one sample in a study of persistence of HIV-infected CD4 T cells. This nonspecific control used anti-CD3/anti-CD28 bead stimulation of CD4+ T cells. Responding CD4+ T cells were sorted by upregulation of both CD40 ligand and CD69. The immunoSEQ assay was version 4, run in survey mode. Clones were sequenced by immunoSEQ multiplex PCR, and TCRdb holds only the in-frame ones, with some missing. The sample lists 35,000 to 55,000 clones, around 89% occurring once. These receptors have no identified antigens. The input for sequencing was CD4+ T cells sorted from PBMCs after roughly 18-hour stimulation, taken from a patient who received antiretroviral therapy. The receptors derive from an adult woman with HIV who was CMV-seropositive.

This sequence joins TRBV25-1 and TRBJ2-6; D may be TRBD2 (5 bases). The CDR3 contains 13 residues. V was clipped by 9 bases and J by 2 bases, with 8 bases between them. Germline loops: CDR1 MGHDK, CDR2 SYGVNS. This chain's CDR3 is CASRGPGANVLTF. In nucleotides, the CDR3 is TGTGCCAGTCGAGGGCCTGGGGCCAACGTCCTGACTTTC. Supplemented by reference TRBV25-1 and TRBJ2-6, the full variable domain reads EADIYQTPRYLVIGTGKKITLECSQTMGHDKMYWYQQDPGMELHLIHYSYGVNSTEKGDLSSESTVSRIRTEHFPLTLESARPSHTSQYLCASRGPGANVLTFGAGSRLTVL.

The CDR3 here is CASSATLFEQFF. The CDR3 coding sequence is TGTGCCAGCAGCGCGACCTTGTTTGAGCAGTTCTTC. The V and J genes are TRBV7-2 and TRBJ2-1; no reliable D call. Looked up from germline, CDR1 is SGHTA and CDR2 is FQGNSA. The CDR3 contains 12 residues. V lost 5 bases and J 9 bases, leaving 11 bases between the germline ends.

The V and J genes are TRBV25-1 and TRBJ1-6; TRBD1 agrees at 12 bases. Germline trimming cut 3 bases from V and 10 bases from J; bases unmatched to any gene: 7. CDR3 length: 16 residues. The germline gives CDR1 MGHDK, CDR2 SYGVNS. The CDR3 region is CASSDRGQGANSPLHF. Here the CDR3 DNA reads TGTGCCAGCAGTGATCGGGGACAGGGGGCAAACTCACCCCTCCACTTT.

The chain uses TRBV27 and TRBJ1-5; TRBD1 agrees at 8 bases. Germline CDR1 is MNHEY and CDR2 is SMNVEV (reference sequence). This CDR3 is 17 amino acids long. The ends lost 3 bases at V and 5 bases at J; junction bases unmatched: 12. The CDR3 DNA reads TGTGCCAGCAGTTTTCTCGGGACAGGTCTCGTCGATCAGCCCCAGCATTTT. Its translation is CASSFLGTGLVDQPQHF.

The V and J genes are TRBV19 and TRBJ1-2; weak D call: TRBD1 (6 bases). Germline V lookup: CDR1 LNHDA, CDR2 SQIVND (reference sequence). Trimming took 7 bases from V and 4 from J, leaving 19 bases between them. The CDR3 runs to 15 residues. In DNA form, the CDR3 reads TGTGCCAGTATCAAAGGTGGGGGGCGCGGCTATGGCTACACCTTC. This gives the protein CASIKGGGRGYGYTF.

The chain employs TRBV29-1 and TRBJ2-1, with TRBD2 matching over 8 bases. The trim removed 0 bases at V and 9 bases at J, leaving 13 bases unmatched. The CDR3 runs 16 residues. The germline gives CDR1 SQVTM, CDR2 ANQGSEA. CDR3 DNA sequence: TGCAGCGTTGAAGACAGGGTCACGGGGGGGCCCAGTGAGCAGTTCTTC. Its protein product is CSVEDRVTGGPSEQFF.

This chain connects TRBV6-5 to TRBJ2-3; TRBD2 agrees at 11 bases. CDR1 and CDR2 (germline): MNHEY, SVGAGI. The trim removed 4 bases at V and 5 bases at J, leaving 5 bases unmatched. The CDR3 extends over 15 amino acids. CDR3 bases: TGTGCCAGCAGTTCACTAGCGGGGGCTTTAGATACGCAGTATTTT. Its translation is CASSSLAGALDTQYF.

This sequence joins TRBV30 and TRBJ1-6, with D unresolved. The CDR3 covers 15 residues. Germline V CDR1 and CDR2: GTSNPN, SVGIG (reference sequence). V lost 0 bases and J 9 bases, leaving 15 bases between the germline ends. The chain's CDR3 is CAWSVPLGGASPLHF. The CDR3 bases are TGTGCCTGGAGTGTACCTCTCGGCGGAGCTTCACCCCTCCACTTT.

This chain links TRBV7-2 with TRBJ1-2, with a weak D call TRBD1 (5 bases). The CDR3 contains 15 residues. V was pared by 5 bases and J by 7 bases, with 20 bases between. Per germline, CDR1 SGHTA and CDR2 FQGNSA. CDR3 sequence: CASSQQRGREGGYTF. The CDR3 DNA reads as TGTGCCAGCAGCCAGCAGCGCGGCAGGGAGGGTGGCTACACCTTC.

This sequence joins TRBV7-6 and TRBJ1-2, with D perhaps matching TRBD1 (6 bases). Per germline, CDR1 SGHVS and CDR2 FNYEAQ. CDR3 size: 17 residues. Trimming stripped 5 bases from V and 6 bases from J, with 25 bases between. CDR3 amino acids: CASSPTWGLAQIDGYTF. The CDR3 DNA follows: TGTGCCAGCAGCCCGACGTGGGGGCTAGCGCAAATTGATGGCTACACCTTC.

In this sample, this clone turned up once. V and J are TRBV18 and TRBJ1-3; the D is unclear. Trimming removed 3 bases at V and 0 bases at J, with 9 bases between. Germline CDR1 is KGHSH and CDR2 is LQKENI. CDR3 size: 15 residues. CDR3 nucleotide sequence: TGTGCCAGCTCACCCCTGTCTAGCTCTGGAAACACCATATATTTT. It yields the protein CASSPLSSSGNTIYF.

This clone was seen more than once but under ten times. This chain links TRBV6-5 with TRBJ1-6; 7 bases are a match to TRBD1. The junction had 7 bases not matched to a gene; V was cut back by 1 base and J by 10 bases. This CDR3 comprises 15 residues. From germline, CDR1 is MNHEY and CDR2 SVGAGI. CDR3 coding DNA: TGTGCCAGCAGTTACTTTAGGGGGCGCGGATCACCCCTCCACTTT. It specifies CASSYFRGRGSPLHF.

This clone has just a few counts. The chain uses TRBV6-5 and TRBJ1-6; D is uncertain. Germline CDR1 and CDR2: MNHEY and SVGAGI. The germline V and J ends were trimmed by 6 bases and 6 bases, with 12 bases remaining between them. The CDR3 sequence is 14 residues long. The CDR3 loop is CASRRGSTNSPLHF. The DNA of the CDR3 is TGTGCCAGCAGGCGGGGATCGACTAATTCACCCCTCCACTTT.